This T cell receptor beta chain stems from a study of molecular identifiers for immune sequencing clone quantification. As for the study in general: For replicates, RNA isolated from approximately 20,000 or 98,000 naive CD8 cells was divided into five portions, of which four were sequenced.

TCRdb re-called the PCR reads with MiXCR, one entry per CDR3 protein. This sample carries around 300,000 distinct CDR3 sequences, 24% of them seen once, and the ten largest clones take around 0.7%. Researchers sorted naive CD8 T cells as cells that were CD8+CD4-CCR7+CD45RA+. Trimming stripped 0 bases from V and 2 bases from J, with 11 bases between. The CDR3 contains 17 residues. CDR1 LNHNV and CDR2 YYDKDF come from the germline V gene (reference sequence). The chain combines TRBV15 with TRBJ2-6, with D possibly matching TRBD2 (5 bases). This receptor was taken from a human donor in good health. Some libraries in this study had Jurkat cell RNA spiked in. The sample was naive CD8+ T cells from blood, with Jurkat cell RNA spiked in. Subset described: FACS-sorted CD8+CD4-CCR7+CD45RA+ naive T cells. The CDR3 is CATSREGVVAGANVLTF. As DNA, the CDR3 is TGTGCCACCAGCAGAGAGGGAGTGGTTGCTGGGGCCAACGTCCTGACTTTC.